The subject of this entry is one T cell receptor (beta chain). What it binds is not known. The CDR3 extends over 14 amino acids. Trimming stripped 4 bases from V and 1 base from J, with 11 bases between. CDR1 is SGHNT and CDR2 is YYREEE in the germline V gene (reference sequence). The study ran its PCR with 60 Vbeta and 13 Jbeta primers. Here immunoSEQ multiplex PCR was the method, and the copy in TCRdb shows in-frame clones only, minus some. Of about 140,000 clones listed, around 85% are singletons. The sample originates from a study of cytomegalovirus exposure and HLA in healthy donors. Study-level points and caveats: Association of 15,000 to 20,000 TCR beta sequences with HLA alleles was found at 0.05 false discovery rate in a later analysis. For TCR beta chains, V- and J-gene trimming was later linked to a missense DCLRE1C variant. Specificity of a few CMV-associated chains for CMV antigens was verified in vitro. Immune exposure information comprised only CMV serostatus.

The chain links TRBV5-4 to TRBJ1-1; TRBD1 might be the D (6 bases). The specimen was PBMCs. The TCR was taken from a female donor in good health and CMV-seronegative. CDR3: CASSPDRWNTEAFF. The CDR3 nucleotides are TGTGCCAGCAGCCCCGACAGGTGGAACACTGAAGCTTTCTTT.